This paragraph reports one T cell receptor beta chain. This receptor's antigen is unknown. No much larger clone exists at a distance of one base, and base qualities are not known. The entry originates in a study of CD8 T cells in Susac syndrome (dated by TCRdb to between 2019 and 2020). As for the study more broadly: Of the Susac syndrome patients who were sequenced, roughly 6 had clinically active disease and roughly eight were in clinical remission. At blood withdrawal, Susac syndrome patients were either therapy-naive, taking corticosteroids (in some cases with IVIg as well), or taking IVIg alone. Whether CD8+ T cell activation and differentiation in Susac syndrome was antigen driven was tested using repertoire sequencing. The full study reports these points: The number of individuals in the TCR sequencing and HLA analysis was acknowledged as relatively small. No clonal expansion was detected in the CD4+ T cell repertoire of Susac syndrome patients.

RNA was extracted using the RNeasy kit, and roughly 0.5 to 1 microgram was reverse transcribed with random hexamers. TCR beta CDR3 regions were amplified with the immunoSEQ multiplex PCR assay covering 54 Vbeta and 13 Jbeta segments. To correct PCR amplification bias, a synthetic template baseline was used for both primer optimization and computational correction. On the study's bioinformatics: Reads were assigned to V, D and J genes according to IMGT and analyzed in immunoSEQ Analyzer, with only productive sequences retained. To calculate clonality, Shannon entropy was normalized by log2 of the number of productive unique sequences and then subtracted from one. Public and private clones were assessed among the 100 most prevalent clones of each patient and control. A clone was defined as Susac-specific if it was absent from the healthy and MS cohorts, from around 960 published viral clones and from other ImmuneACCESS disease sequences. The public sequencing data were trimmed at Q25 with fastp and processed into clonotypes with MiXCR by TCRdb, which kept only in-frame beta chains. Every distinct CDR3 protein forms one entry, paired with its most common genes and DNA. The V and J calls, along with clone size, are taken from TCRdb and not from the paper's own processing. This sample lists 200,000 to 300,000 distinct CDR3 sequences; about 96% were detected once. The top ten constitute roughly 0.1% of the sample.

The junction carries 17 bases between V and J, which are trimmed by 5 bases and 7 bases respectively. The CDR3 spans 15 residues, from the cysteine through the phenylalanine. Only the CDR3 portion is preserved as DNA: 45 bases, with reading frame beginning at the first base. Peripheral blood CD8+ and CD4+ T cells from healthy donors, Susac syndrome patients and multiple sclerosis patients were profiled by high-throughput TCR beta sequencing. The Susac syndrome patients fulfilled recently defined diagnostic criteria for definite or probable disease. Bulk CD8+ and CD4+ T cells were purified magnetically by negative isolation, whereas CD8+ TEMRA cells were enriched by FACS. Blood was drawn into EDTA tubes, processed within 24 hours, and PBMCs were isolated by density gradient centrifugation. PBMCs intended for TCR sequencing were cryopreserved in liquid nitrogen and thawed later in a water bath at 37 degrees C. The sorted or isolated CD4+, CD8+ and CD8+ TEMRA cells had a purity of 90% or higher.

Recombination linked TRBV12-3 or TRBV12-4 to TRBJ1-4; TRBD1 might be the D gene, on 6 matching bases. Sequencing was carried out using CD4+ T cells from PBMCs. The sequence derives from a human donor with Susac syndrome. The CDR3: CASSPGQPFIEKLFF. The nucleotide sequence reads as follows: TGTGCCAGCAGTCCCGGACAGCCCTTTATTGAAAAACTGTTTTTT.